Below are 28 T cell receptor beta chains sequenced from a single sample in a study of cytomegalovirus exposure and HLA in healthy donors. Primers included in the PCR were 60 Vbeta and 13 Jbeta primers. Method: immunoSEQ multiplex PCR; TCRdb's copy keeps in-frame clones and lacks some. The sample shows 150,000 to 200,000 clones, around 83% of them seen only once. Sequenced material: PBMCs. Receptor source: a man aged 45-65 years in good health and CMV-seropositive.

V and J are TRBV29-1 and TRBJ2-6, with a tentative D call TRBD1 (5 bases). CDR1 and CDR2 (germline): SQVTM, ANQGSEA. This CDR3 spans 15 amino acids. Trimming took off 6 bases at V and 1 base at J, with 13 bases between the two ends. The CDR3 loop reads CSVGTGLSGANVLTF. The CDR3 DNA reads as TGCAGCGTCGGTACAGGCCTATCTGGGGCCAACGTCCTGACTTTC.

This clone has a handful of counts. V is TRBV28 and J is TRBJ2-1, with D perhaps matching TRBD1 (5 bases). The CDR3 runs to 13 residues. The germline CDR1 and CDR2 sequences are MDHEN and SYDVKM. Trimming removed 3 bases from V and 8 bases from J, with 11 bases in between. The CDR3 reads CASSLSQGYEQFF. Here the CDR3 DNA reads TGTGCCAGCAGTTTGTCCCAGGGCTATGAGCAGTTCTTC.

The chain is built from TRBV7-2 and TRBJ1-5; 10 bases fit TRBD1. CDR3 size: 16 residues. After removal of 5 bases from V and 2 bases from J, the junction contained 6 bases not matched to a gene. CDR1 is SGHTA and CDR2 is FQGNSA in the germline V gene. DNA of the CDR3: TGTGCCAGCAGCGAGGACAGGGGGTTTCGCAATCAGCCCCAGCATTTT. Translated: CASSEDRGFRNQPQHF.

The rearrangement links TRBV19 to TRBJ1-5, with D hard to call. CDR3 size: 14 residues. CDR1 is LNHDA, CDR2 SQIVND, per germline (reference sequence). V was clipped by 0 bases and J by 5 bases, with 8 bases between them. CDR3 coding DNA: TGTGCCAGTAGTATAGACAGGTTGGATCAGCCCCAGCATTTT. It translates to CASSIDRLDQPQHF. The complete variable domain, with remaining parts taken from reference TRBV19 and TRBJ1-5, reads DGGITQSPKYLFRKEGQNVTLSCEQNLNHDAMYWYRQDPGQGLRLIYYSQIVNDFQKGDIAEGYSVSREKKESFPLTVTSAQKNPTAFYLCASSIDRLDQPQHFGDGTRLSIL.

The gene calls are TRBV15 and TRBJ1-6, with no clear D. Germline V gene sequence: CDR1 LNHNV, CDR2 YYDKDF (reference sequence). The V end was cut by 1 base, the J end by 4 bases, with 5 bases between. This CDR3 is built from 14 residues. CDR3 protein: CATSRGGYNSPLHF. CDR3 coding DNA: TGTGCCACCAGCAGAGGCGGATATAATTCACCCCTCCACTTT.

This clone was detected only once. The chain is built from TRBV5-1 and TRBJ2-5; TRBD1 is a possible D gene (5 bases). Matching the DNA end better, TRBJ2-7 makes the J call doubtful. The CDR3 length is 13 residues. Germline CDR1 is SGHRS and CDR2 is YFSETQ. This CDR3 reads CASSFAGNYEQYF. CDR3 bases: TGCGCCAGCAGCTTCGCAGGGAACTACGAGCAGTACTTC.

The chain is built from TRBV4-1 and TRBJ2-5; 7 nucleotides align to TRBD2. J gave up 5 bases and V 1 base, and 7 bases lay outside the gene matches. Germline V gene sequence: CDR1 MGHRA, CDR2 YSYEKL. This CDR3 has 15 amino acids. The CDR3 region is CASSQGAGEGETQYF. The DNA for the CDR3 is TGCGCCAGCAGCCAAGGGGCGGGAGAAGGGGAGACCCAGTACTTC.

The rearrangement joins TRBV19 to TRBJ2-7, with TRBD2 as a possible D gene (7 bases). The CDR3 has 15 residues. From germline, CDR1 is LNHDA and CDR2 SQIVND (reference sequence). V was pared by 6 bases and J by 3 bases, with 18 bases between. The CDR3 protein is CASSQRGGPRYEQYF. The CDR3 DNA sequence: TGTGCCAGTAGCCAGAGGGGGGGGCCCCGCTACGAGCAGTACTTC.

This chain links TRBV28 with TRBJ1-5, with unresolved D. Between the trimmed V and J ends, which lost 3 bases and 3 bases, there was a span of 12 bases. The CDR3 totals 15 residues. Germline CDR1 MDHEN, CDR2 SYDVKM. The DNA of the CDR3 is TGTGCCAGCAGTTTGGAGGGCAGGATCAATCAGCCCCAGCATTTT. Translated, it gives CASSLEGRINQPQHF.

Here the CDR3 reads CAWSPKTTGWSDSPLHF. CDR3 nucleotides: TGTGCCTGGAGTCCTAAAACCACAGGGTGGAGCGATTCACCCCTCCACTTT. This chain links TRBV30 with TRBJ1-6, with D perhaps TRBD1 (6 bases). Germline V gives CDR1 GTSNPN, CDR2 SVGIG (reference sequence). This CDR3 region has 17 residues. The germline V and J ends were trimmed by 2 bases and 8 bases, with 22 bases remaining between them.

This chain uses TRBV7-2 with TRBJ1-2; TRBD1 agrees at 7 bases. V shed 5 bases and J 8 bases; nucleotides not matched to a gene: 14. Looked up from germline, CDR1 is SGHTA and CDR2 is FQGNSA. This CDR3 spans 15 amino acids. DNA of the CDR3: TGTGCCAGCAGCACGACAGGGTCCCAAAGAGGGGGCTACACCTTC. Translation: CASSTTGSQRGGYTF.

V and J are TRBV5-1 and TRBJ2-7; weak D call: TRBD2 (5 bases). The CDR3 length is 13 residues. V dropped 3 bases and J dropped 4 bases, with 11 bases sitting between them. Germline lookup yields CDR1 SGHRS and CDR2 YFSETQ. CDR3 sequence: CASSSSGVYEQYF. The CDR3 DNA is TGCGCCAGCAGCTCATCCGGGGTATACGAGCAGTACTTC.

The rearrangement joins TRBV7-9 to TRBJ1-2; TRBD1 matches 7 bases. V shed 11 bases, J shed 2 bases, and the junction held 11 bases outside the gene matches. The V gene's germline CDR1 is SEHNR and CDR2 FQNEAQ (reference sequence). The CDR3 loop spans 14 amino acids. The CDR3 sequence: CALPLGQDNYGYTF. The CDR3 coding sequence is TGTGCCCTCCCCTTAGGACAGGACAACTATGGCTACACCTTC.

The V gene is TRBV5-1, the J gene TRBJ2-2, with TRBD1 as a possible D gene (5 bases). The CDR3 has 16 amino acids. The V and J ends lost 0 bases and 5 bases respectively, with 14 bases between them. CDR1 is SGHRS, CDR2 YFSETQ, per germline. In DNA form, the CDR3 reads TGCGCCAGCAGCTTGGAAATAGGGGCTTGGACCGGGGAGCTGTTTTTT. The encoded protein is CASSLEIGAWTGELFF.

The V call is TRBV11-2, the J call TRBJ2-3; a weak D match, TRBD2 (6 bases). CDR1 is SGHAT and CDR2 is FQNNGV in the germline V gene. The CDR3 extends over 16 amino acids. Trimming left V 2 bases short and J 0 bases short, with 12 bases between. The CDR3 DNA is TGTGCCAGCAGCTTACGCCCGGGGGTGAGCACAGATACGCAGTATTTT. This gives the protein CASSLRPGVSTDTQYF.

This clone turned up a few times. The chain carries TRBV5-4 and TRBJ2-1; 8 positions match TRBD2. V was pared by 4 bases and J by 5 bases, with 11 bases of the junction left unmatched. CDR1 is SGHNT, CDR2 YYREEE, per germline (reference sequence). The CDR3 runs 16 residues. CDR3 sequence: CASSPGSSGSHNEQFF. In DNA form, the CDR3 reads TGTGCCAGCAGCCCCGGATCTAGCGGGTCCCACAATGAGCAGTTCTTC. Variable domain in full (rest from reference TRBV5-4 and TRBJ2-1): ETGVTQSPTHLIKTRGQQVTLRCSSQSGHNTVSWYQQALGQGPQFIFQYYREEENGRGNFPPRFSGLQFPNYSSELNVNALELDDSALYLCASSPGSSGSHNEQFFGPGTRLTVL.

The chain uses TRBV6-5 and TRBJ1-1, with D possibly matching TRBD1 (5 bases). Germline V gives CDR1 MNHEY, CDR2 SVGAGI. This CDR3 comprises 14 residues. V was pared by 8 bases and J by 1 base, with 14 bases between. CDR3 sequence (DNA): TGTGCCAGCTTTACGCTGACAGCGAACACTGAAGCTTTCTTT. It yields the protein CASFTLTANTEAFF.

The rearrangement links TRBV10-3 to TRBJ2-3; possibly TRBD1 for D (5 bases). Trimming took 0 bases from V and 1 from J, leaving 14 bases between them. The CDR3 consists of 17 residues. Germline V gene lookup returns CDR1 ENHRY and CDR2 SYGVKD. The CDR3 sequence: CAISESPRAGRTDTQYF. The CDR3 coding sequence is TGTGCCATCAGTGAGTCACCCAGGGCAGGGCGCACAGATACGCAGTATTTT.

The genes are TRBV6-5 and TRBJ2-1; D possibly corresponds to TRBD1 (6 bases). V lost 6 bases to trimming and J lost 7 bases, with 16 bases between them. The CDR3 extends over 14 amino acids. Looked up from germline, CDR1 is MNHEY and CDR2 is SVGAGI. CDR3 sequence: CASRRDRRRNEQFF. CDR3 coding DNA: TGTGCCAGCAGACGCGACAGGAGACGGAATGAGCAGTTCTTC.

This clone has a handful of counts. The chain carries TRBV7-8 and TRBJ2-3, with no clear D. CDR3 size: 17 residues. V was pared by 1 base and J by 2 bases, with 16 bases between. Looked up from germline, CDR1 is SGHVS and CDR2 is FQNEAQ. The DNA for the CDR3 is TGTGCCAGCAGCTTAGTTGGGCCACCAGCAATCACAGATACGCAGTATTTT. Encoded protein: CASSLVGPPAITDTQYF.

The chain has TRBV28 and TRBJ1-2; 7 bases are shared with TRBD1. With V trimmed by 4 bases and J by 8 bases, 7 bases remained unmatched. This CDR3 is built from 13 residues. Germline loops: CDR1 MDHEN, CDR2 SYDVKM. The DNA of the CDR3 is TGTGCCAGCAGTTGGGACAGTCTGGGCGGCTACACCTTC. The encoded protein is CASSWDSLGGYTF.

V gene TRBV27 combines with J gene TRBJ2-7, with D perhaps TRBD2 (6 bases). The V gene lost 0 bases and the J gene lost 4 bases, with 10 bases spanning the gap. The CDR3 has 14 residues. Germline-derived CDR1 and CDR2 are MNHEY and SMNVEV (reference sequence). Here the CDR3 reads CASSLSEGFYEQYF. The CDR3 nucleotides are TGTGCCAGCAGTTTATCGGAGGGATTTTACGAGCAGTACTTC.

The CDR3 spells CASIGGGVSGANVLTF. The CDR3 DNA reads as TGCGCCAGCATAGGCGGCGGGGTCTCTGGGGCCAACGTCCTGACTTTC. The genes are TRBV5-1 and TRBJ2-6, with D perhaps matching TRBD2 (6 bases). V was shortened by 6 bases and J by 0 bases, with 13 bases between the two germline ends. The length of the CDR3 is 16 residues. Germline CDR1 reads SGHRS; CDR2 reads YFSETQ.

This chain joins TRBV2 and TRBJ2-3; TRBD2 matches 9 bases. V shed 2 bases and J 2 bases; nucleotides not matched to a gene: 5. CDR3 length equals 16 residues. CDR1 is SNHLY, CDR2 FYNNEI, per germline. The DNA for the CDR3 is TGTGCCAGCAGTGAATACGGGACTAGCATCACAGATACGCAGTATTTT. It codes for CASSEYGTSITDTQYF.

This sequence joins TRBV7-2 and TRBJ2-1; 9 positions match TRBD2. CDR3 length: 16 amino acids. Germline trimming cut 6 bases from V and 7 bases from J; bases unmatched to any gene: 13. In germline, CDR1 is SGHTA, CDR2 FQGNSA. The chain's CDR3 is CASRRTLAGAGNEQFF. CDR3 nucleotides: TGTGCCAGCAGACGGACCTTAGCGGGGGCAGGGAATGAGCAGTTCTTC.

V gene TRBV9 combines with J gene TRBJ2-1; 8 nucleotides agree with TRBD2. In germline, CDR1 is SGDLS, CDR2 YYNGEE. V lost 2 bases to trimming and J lost 4 bases; unmatched junction nucleotides: 11. This CDR3 comprises 17 residues. CDR3 DNA: TGTGCCAGCAGCGTGAAGCGGGGGCCGAATAAGTACAATGAGCAGTTCTTC. Its protein is CASSVKRGPNKYNEQFF.

In its sample, this clone was seen a few times. The CDR3 spells CASSPGELRGYEQYF. DNA of the CDR3: TGTGCCAGCAGCCCCGGAGAACTTAGGGGCTACGAGCAGTACTTC. The V gene is TRBV9, the J gene TRBJ2-7, with D maybe TRBD1 (5 bases). Looked up from germline, CDR1 is SGDLS and CDR2 is YYNGEE. V was trimmed by 4 bases and J by 3 bases, leaving 17 bases between them. The CDR3 runs to 15 residues.

The rearrangement uses TRBV28 and TRBJ1-5; 11 positions match TRBD1. This CDR3 comprises 16 residues. J gave up 4 bases and V 6 bases, and 8 bases lay outside the gene matches. CDR1 is MDHEN and CDR2 is SYDVKM in the germline V gene. The CDR3 sequence: CASRSEDRGRNQPQHF. For the CDR3, the DNA is TGTGCCAGCAGGTCGGAGGACAGGGGGCGGAATCAGCCCCAGCATTTT.